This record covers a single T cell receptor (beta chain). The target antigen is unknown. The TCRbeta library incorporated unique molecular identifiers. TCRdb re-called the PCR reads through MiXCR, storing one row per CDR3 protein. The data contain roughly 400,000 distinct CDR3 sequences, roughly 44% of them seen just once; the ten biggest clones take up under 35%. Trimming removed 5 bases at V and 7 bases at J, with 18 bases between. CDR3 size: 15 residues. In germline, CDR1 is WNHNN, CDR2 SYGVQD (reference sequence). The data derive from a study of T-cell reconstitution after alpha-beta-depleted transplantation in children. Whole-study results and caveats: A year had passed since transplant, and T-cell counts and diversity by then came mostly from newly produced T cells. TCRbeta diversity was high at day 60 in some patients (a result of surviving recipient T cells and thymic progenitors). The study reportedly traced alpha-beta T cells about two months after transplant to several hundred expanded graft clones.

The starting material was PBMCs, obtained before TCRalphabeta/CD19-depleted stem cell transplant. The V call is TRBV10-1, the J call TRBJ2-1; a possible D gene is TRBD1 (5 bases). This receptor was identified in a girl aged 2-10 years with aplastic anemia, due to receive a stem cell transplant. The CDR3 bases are TGCGCCAGCAGTAAAGACAGAATAGGCGTAAATGAGCAGTTCTTC. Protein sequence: CASSKDRIGVNEQFF.